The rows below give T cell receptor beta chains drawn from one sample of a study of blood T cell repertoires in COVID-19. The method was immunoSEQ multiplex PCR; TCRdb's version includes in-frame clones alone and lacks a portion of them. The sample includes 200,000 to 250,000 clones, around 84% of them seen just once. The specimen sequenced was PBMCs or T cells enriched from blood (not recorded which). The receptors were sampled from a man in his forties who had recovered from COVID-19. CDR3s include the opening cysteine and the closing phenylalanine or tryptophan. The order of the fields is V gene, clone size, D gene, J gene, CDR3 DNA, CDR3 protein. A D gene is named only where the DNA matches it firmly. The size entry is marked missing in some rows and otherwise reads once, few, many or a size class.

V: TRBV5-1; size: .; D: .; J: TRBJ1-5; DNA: TGCGCCAGCAGCTTGGCCGGGGAGGGGCCCCAGCATTTT; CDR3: CASSLAGEGPQHF
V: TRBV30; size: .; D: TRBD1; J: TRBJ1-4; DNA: TGTGCCTGCACAGGGGGAGGGGAAAAACTGTTTTTT; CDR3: CACTGGGEKLFF
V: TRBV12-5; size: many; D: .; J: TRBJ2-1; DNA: TGTGCTAGTGGTAGTGGGGGGAGACACAATGAGCAGTTCTTC; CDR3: CASGSGGRHNEQFF
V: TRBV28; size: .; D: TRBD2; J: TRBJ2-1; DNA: TGTGCCAGCAGATCGCCGGGACTAGAAGGGAATGAGCAGTTCTTC; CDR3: CASRSPGLEGNEQFF
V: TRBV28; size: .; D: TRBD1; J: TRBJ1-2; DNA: TGTGCCAGCAGACCGGCGGGACAGGTGCTCTATGGCTACACCTTC; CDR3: CASRPAGQVLYGYTF
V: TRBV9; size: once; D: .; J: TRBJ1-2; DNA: TGTGCCAGCAGCGCCCGGGGGGGCTTAAACTATGGCTACACCTTC; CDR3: CASSARGGLNYGYTF
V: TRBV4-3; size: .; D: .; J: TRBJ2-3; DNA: TGCGCCAGCAGCCAAGATCGAGGGGGGGGAGATACGCAGTATTTT; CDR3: CASSQDRGGGDTQYF
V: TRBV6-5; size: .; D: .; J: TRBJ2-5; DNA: TGTGCCAGCAGTTACGAGACAGGTGGGACCCAGTACTTC; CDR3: CASSYETGGTQYF
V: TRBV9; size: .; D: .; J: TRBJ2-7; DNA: TGTGCCAGCAGCTCCCCCGGGGTTGGGCCCCAACTCGAGCAGTACTTC; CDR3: CASSSPGVGPQLEQYF
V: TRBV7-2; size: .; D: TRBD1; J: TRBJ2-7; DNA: TGTGCCAGCAGACAGGGGGCTAGGTCGGGGTTGGAGCAGTACTTC; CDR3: CASRQGARSGLEQYF
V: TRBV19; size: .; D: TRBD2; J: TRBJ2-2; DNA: TGTGCCAGTAGTACCCCGGGACTAGTGAGCACCGGGGAGCTGTTTTTT; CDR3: CASSTPGLVSTGELFF
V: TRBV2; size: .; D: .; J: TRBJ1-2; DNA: TGTGCCAGCAGTGACTGGAACTACGGCTACACCTTC; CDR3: CASSDWNYGYTF
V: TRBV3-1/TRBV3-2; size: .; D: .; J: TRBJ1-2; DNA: TGTGCCAGCAGCCAAGGCAGGTCCTGGGACTATGGCTACACCTTC; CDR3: CASSQGRSWDYGYTF
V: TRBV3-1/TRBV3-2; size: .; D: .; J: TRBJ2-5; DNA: TGTGCCAGCAGCCAAGCTAGCAGGGAGACCCAGTACTTC; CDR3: CASSQASRETQYF
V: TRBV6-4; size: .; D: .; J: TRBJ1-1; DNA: TGTGCCAGCAAAGAAACAGGGAACACTGAAGCTTTCTTT; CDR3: CASKETGNTEAFF
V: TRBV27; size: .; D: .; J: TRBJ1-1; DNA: TGTGCCAGCAGTTTATCGGCAGATATGAACACTGAAGCTTTCTTT; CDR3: CASSLSADMNTEAFF
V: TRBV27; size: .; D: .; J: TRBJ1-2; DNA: TGTGCCAGCAGTTCCTCCAGAAATAACTATGGCTACACCTTC; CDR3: CASSSSRNNYGYTF
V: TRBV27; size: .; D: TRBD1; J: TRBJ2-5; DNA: TGTGCCAGCAGTACGACAGGGAATACGGAGACCCAGTACTTC; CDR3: CASSTTGNTETQYF
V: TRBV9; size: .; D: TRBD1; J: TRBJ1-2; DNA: TGTGCCAGCAGCGTAGAGGGACAGGGAGAGTGCTATGGCTACACCTTC; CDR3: CASSVEGQGECYGYTF
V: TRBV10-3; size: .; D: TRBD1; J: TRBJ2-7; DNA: TGTGCCATCAGTGAGTTTCAAGAAGGGGGCTCTGGCGAGCAGTACTTC; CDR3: CAISEFQEGGSGEQYF
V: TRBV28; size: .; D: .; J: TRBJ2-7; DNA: TGTGCCAGCAGTTTCTCGTCCCGGTACGAGCAGTACTTC; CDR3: CASSFSSRYEQYF
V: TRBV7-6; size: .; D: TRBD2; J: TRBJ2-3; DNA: TGTGCCAGCAGCCCACGGACTAGCGGGGGGGCAGATACGCAGTATTTT; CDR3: CASSPRTSGGADTQYF
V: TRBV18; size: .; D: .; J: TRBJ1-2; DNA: TGTGCCAGCTCACCACCCCCCGGAGCTAACTATGGCTACACCTTC; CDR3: CASSPPPGANYGYTF
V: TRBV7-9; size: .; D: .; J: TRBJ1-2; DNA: TGTGCCAGCAGCTTAGGGCAGGCTAACTATGGCTACACCTTC; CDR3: CASSLGQANYGYTF
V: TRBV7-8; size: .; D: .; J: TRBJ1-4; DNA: TGTGCCAGCAGCCCAGCCAGGGGAACTAATGAAAAACTGTTTTTT; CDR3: CASSPARGTNEKLFF
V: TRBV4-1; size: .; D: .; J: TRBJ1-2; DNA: TGCGCCAGCAGCCCTCTATTCACGGAGCGGGGTAACTATGGCTACACCTTC; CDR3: CASSPLFTERGNYGYTF
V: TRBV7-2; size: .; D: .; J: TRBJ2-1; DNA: TGTGCCAGCAGCTCGGACTACTCCTCCTACAATGAGCAGTTCTTC; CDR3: CASSSDYSSYNEQFF
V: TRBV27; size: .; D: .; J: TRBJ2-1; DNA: TGTGCCAGCAGTCTACATTCCACTTGGCAGGGGCGCGGGCGTCTCAATGAGCAGTTCTTC; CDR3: CASSLHSTWQGRGRLNEQFF
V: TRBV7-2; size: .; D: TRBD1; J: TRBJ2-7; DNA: TGTGCCAGCAGCTTAGTTACGGGACAGGAGCCCTACGAGCAGTACTTC; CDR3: CASSLVTGQEPYEQYF
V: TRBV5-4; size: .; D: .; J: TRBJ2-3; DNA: TGTGCCAGCAGCCACGTAGCGGATACAGATACGCAGTATTTT; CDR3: CASSHVADTDTQYF
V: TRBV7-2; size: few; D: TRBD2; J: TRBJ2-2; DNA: TGTGCCAGCAGCCTAGCGGGGGGGGCTAGCACCGGGGAGCTGTTTTTT; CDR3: CASSLAGGASTGELFF
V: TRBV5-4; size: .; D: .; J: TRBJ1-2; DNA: TGTGCCAGCAGCCGAGGGGACTTGGGCTACACCTTC; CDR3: CASSRGDLGYTF
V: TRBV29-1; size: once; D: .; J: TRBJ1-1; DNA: TGCAGCGCCAGGATGTGGGACACTGAAGCTTTCTTT; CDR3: CSARMWDTEAFF
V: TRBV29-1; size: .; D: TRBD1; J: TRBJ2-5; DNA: TGCAGCGTTGCCACCGGGACAGGGAGGGAGACCCAGTACTTC; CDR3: CSVATGTGRETQYF
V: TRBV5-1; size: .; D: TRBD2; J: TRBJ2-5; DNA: TGCGCCAGCAGCTTCGGAGGAGCGGGACGAGAGACCCAGTACTTC; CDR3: CASSFGGAGRETQYF
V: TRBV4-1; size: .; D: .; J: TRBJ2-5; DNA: TGCGCCAGCAGCCAAGGGCCAAGGCAGGGGTATCAAGAGACCCAGTACTTC; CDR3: CASSQGPRQGYQETQYF
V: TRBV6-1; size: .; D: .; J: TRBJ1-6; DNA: TGTGCCAGCAGTGAACCCGCTGTGACACCTGATTCACCCCTCCACTTT; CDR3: CASSEPAVTPDSPLHF
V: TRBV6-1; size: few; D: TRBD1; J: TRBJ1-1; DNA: TGTGCCAGCAGTGAAGCGACAGGGGGTTGGACTGAAGCTTTCTTT; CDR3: CASSEATGGWTEAFF
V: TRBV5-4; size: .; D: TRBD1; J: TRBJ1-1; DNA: TGTGCCAGCAGCGGGCAAGACAGGGGAAACACTGAAGCTTTCTTT; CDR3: CASSGQDRGNTEAFF
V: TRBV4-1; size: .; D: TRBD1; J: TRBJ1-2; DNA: TGCGCCAGCAGCCTGGGACAGGGGGCTTATGGCTACACCTTC; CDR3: CASSLGQGAYGYTF
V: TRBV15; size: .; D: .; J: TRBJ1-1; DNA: TGTGCCACCAGCTTTACCCGGGAGACTGAAGCTTTCTTT; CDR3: CATSFTRETEAFF
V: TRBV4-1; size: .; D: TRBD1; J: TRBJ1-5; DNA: TGCGCCAGCAGCCCTACGCCGGGACAGAATCAGCCCCAGCATTTT; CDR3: CASSPTPGQNQPQHF
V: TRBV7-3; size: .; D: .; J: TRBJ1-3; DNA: TGTGCCAGCAGCCCCATGGCTGGACTGAGCTCTGGAAACACCATATATTTT; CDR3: CASSPMAGLSSGNTIYF
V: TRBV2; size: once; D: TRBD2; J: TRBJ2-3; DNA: TGTGCCAGCAGTCCACGGGGACTAGCCAACACAGATACGCAGTATTTT; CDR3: CASSPRGLANTDTQYF
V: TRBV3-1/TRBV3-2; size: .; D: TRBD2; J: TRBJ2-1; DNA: TGTGCCAGCAGCCCTTCGCGGGGGGCCTACAATGAGCAGTTCTTC; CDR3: CASSPSRGAYNEQFF
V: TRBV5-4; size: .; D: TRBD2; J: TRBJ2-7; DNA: TGTGCCAGCAGCCAAGGACTAGCGGGGGGTTACGAGCAGTACTTC; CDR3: CASSQGLAGGYEQYF
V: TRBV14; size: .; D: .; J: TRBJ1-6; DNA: TGTGCCAGCAGCTCCTCAGGAGGGATGTACTATAATTCACCCCTCCACTTT; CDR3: CASSSSGGMYYNSPLHF
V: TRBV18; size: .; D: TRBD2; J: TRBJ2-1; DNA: TGTGCCAGCTCACCCTTTAGTGGGGGGGACTCCTACAATGAGCAGTTCTTC; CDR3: CASSPFSGGDSYNEQFF
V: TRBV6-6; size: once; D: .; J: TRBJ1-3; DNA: TGTGCCAGCAGTTACCTCCCGCCCACAACCGGAAACACCATATATTTT; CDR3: CASSYLPPTTGNTIYF
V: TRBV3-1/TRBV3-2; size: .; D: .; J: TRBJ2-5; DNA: TGTGCCAGCAGCCTTGGCCCGGGAGAGGTGGAGACCCAGTACTTC; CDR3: CASSLGPGEVETQYF
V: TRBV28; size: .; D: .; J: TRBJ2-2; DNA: TGTGCCAGCAGTTTCAGTGTCACCGGGGAGCTGTTTTTT; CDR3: CASSFSVTGELFF
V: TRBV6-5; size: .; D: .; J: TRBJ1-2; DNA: TGTGCCAGCAAGAGACAGGCCAACTATGGCTACACCTTC; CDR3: CASKRQANYGYTF
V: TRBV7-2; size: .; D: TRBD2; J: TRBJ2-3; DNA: TGTGCCAGCAGCTTAGTTACCCCCGGCGGGAGGGGGGGGGATACGCAGTATTTT; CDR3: CASSLVTPGGRGGDTQYF